A single sample gave rise to the 31 T cell receptor beta chains below, sequenced in a study of control samples from healthy donors and cancer patients. TCRdb's copy holds only in-frame clones and misses some; the assay was immunoSEQ multiplex PCR. Found here are more than 5,500 clones, approximately 85% of them singletons; the top ten hold about 7.1%. The sample comprised formalin-fixed, paraffin-embedded tissue. Receptor source: a female donor with lung cancer.

V gene TRBV24-1 combines with J gene TRBJ1-5; no definite D call. CDR1 is KGHDR and CDR2 is SFDVKD in the germline V gene. The CDR3 has 14 residues. V was shortened by 6 bases and J by 4 bases, with 12 bases between the two germline ends. CDR3 nucleotides: TGTGCCACCAGTAGGCCAGAACCTAATCAGCCCCAGCATTTT. Translating it yields CATSRPEPNQPQHF.

The rearrangement links TRBV29-1 to TRBJ1-1; D ambiguous. The CDR3 extends over 13 amino acids. V lost 6 bases to trimming and J lost 0 bases, with 11 bases between them. Germline V CDR1 and CDR2: SQVTM, ANQGSEA. This CDR3 is CSVSTPMNTEAFF. For the CDR3, the DNA is TGCAGCGTGAGTACTCCAATGAACACTGAAGCTTTCTTT.

This clone was seen a single time. The chain couples TRBV30 to TRBJ1-5; no reliable D call. V lost 0 bases, J lost 0 bases, and 12 bases lay in between. The CDR3 contains 16 residues. CDR1 is GTSNPN, CDR2 SVGIG, per germline (reference sequence). The CDR3 loop is CAWSVRLGFSNQPQHF. The CDR3, as DNA: TGTGCCTGGAGTGTACGGCTTGGGTTTAGCAATCAGCCCCAGCATTTT. Filled out from reference TRBV30 and TRBJ1-5, the complete variable domain reads SQTIHQWPATLVQPVGSPLSLECTVEGTSNPNLYWYRQAAGRGLQLLFYSVGIGQISSEVPQNLSASRPQDRQFILSSKKLLLSDSGFYLCAWSVRLGFSNQPQHFGDGTRLSIL.

The chain recombines TRBV7-9 with TRBJ2-2; 11 bases are a match to TRBD2. V lost 5 bases, J lost 6 bases, and 17 bases stayed unmatched. CDR3 size: 19 residues. Germline V gene sequence: CDR1 SEHNR, CDR2 FQNEAQ (reference sequence). CDR3 sequence: CASSEIALGTSGHAGELFF. The CDR3 DNA reads as TGTGCCAGCAGCGAAATAGCTCTAGGGACTAGCGGACACGCCGGGGAGCTGTTTTTT.

The rearrangement links TRBV19 to TRBJ1-5; 8 nucleotides align to TRBD1. Germline V gene lookup returns CDR1 LNHDA and CDR2 SQIVND (reference sequence). V was pared by 6 bases and J by 3 bases, with 7 bases of the junction left unmatched. This CDR3 comprises 15 residues. CDR3 region: CASRQRTGYNQPQHF. The CDR3 region has the DNA TGTGCCAGTAGGCAAAGGACAGGGTACAATCAGCCCCAGCATTTT.

The J gene is TRBJ2-2, the V gene TRBV19, with 10 bases identical to TRBD1. This CDR3 is 14 amino acids long. Looked up from germline, CDR1 is LNHDA and CDR2 is SQIVND (reference sequence). V lost 6 bases, J lost 6 bases, and 4 bases stayed unmatched. The CDR3 loop is CASRTGQGAGELFF. For the CDR3, the DNA is TGTGCCAGTAGGACCGGACAGGGGGCCGGGGAGCTGTTTTTT.

This rearrangement joins TRBV5-1 to TRBJ2-3; TRBD1 matches 11 bases. V lost 4 bases and J lost 2; bases outside the gene matches: 6. Per the germline V gene, CDR1 is SGHRS and CDR2 is YFSETQ. The CDR3 loop spans 16 amino acids. CDR3 region: CASSPGTGGVTDTQYF. As DNA, the CDR3 is TGCGCCAGCAGCCCTGGGACAGGGGGTGTCACAGATACGCAGTATTTT.

As regards this clone: This same CDR3 is encoded by further DNA sequences in the sample. V gene TRBV5-1 combines with J gene TRBJ2-6, with 10 bases identical to TRBD1. Germline V gives CDR1 SGHRS, CDR2 YFSETQ. The CDR3 runs to 16 residues. The V segment lost 3 bases and the J segment 3 bases; nucleotides outside the gene matches: 3. CDR3 in amino acids: CASSWTGGGGANVLTF. CDR3 nucleotides: TGCGCCAGCAGCTGGACAGGGGGAGGTGGGGCCAACGTCCTGACTTTC.

This clone appeared once. This chain links TRBV4-2 with TRBJ2-7, with TRBD2 identical over 10 bases. CDR3 length: 15 amino acids. Per germline, CDR1 LGHNA and CDR2 YNFKEQ. V shed 4 bases, J shed 4 bases, and the junction held 7 bases outside the gene matches. The CDR3 DNA follows: TGTGCCAGCAGCCGGCAGACTAGCGGGCCTTACGAGCAGTACTTC. Amino acid sequence: CASSRQTSGPYEQYF.

J is TRBJ2-4 and V is TRBV6-2 or TRBV6-3; no reliable D call. CDR3 length equals 15 residues. V gave up 2 bases and J gave up 0 bases, with 8 bases separating them. The germline V gene encodes CDR1 MNHEY and CDR2 SVGEGT. The DNA for the CDR3 is TGTGCCAGCAGTTACCCCTCCGGAGCCAAAAACATTCAGTACTTC. Protein: CASSYPSGAKNIQYF.

The CDR3 bases are TGTGCCAGTAGTGCGGATCAGGGGGCAGATACGCAGTATTTT. It translates to CASSADQGADTQYF. V usage is TRBV19 and J usage is TRBJ2-3, with TRBD1 identical over 7 bases. The germline V gene encodes CDR1 LNHDA and CDR2 SQIVND (reference sequence). The CDR3 spans 14 residues. V lost 5 bases, J lost 4 bases, and 6 bases stayed unmatched.

This sequence joins TRBV5-8 and TRBJ1-1; D unclear. V lost 1 base and J lost 0, with 10 bases in between. The CDR3 contains 15 residues. From germline, CDR1 is SGHTS and CDR2 YDEGEE. The DNA for the CDR3 is TGTGCCAGCAGCTTGTATCTGGGCATGAACACTGAAGCTTTCTTT. Protein: CASSLYLGMNTEAFF.

The chain uses TRBV4-2 and TRBJ1-2, with a tentative D call TRBD1 (5 bases). Per the germline V gene, CDR1 is LGHNA and CDR2 is YNFKEQ. Between the trimmed V and J ends, which lost 0 bases and 8 bases, there was a span of 10 bases. The CDR3 extends over 13 amino acids. The CDR3 protein is CASSQDWGRGYTF. CDR3 nucleotides: TGTGCCAGCAGCCAAGATTGGGGGAGAGGCTACACCTTC.

This clone was seen once. V is TRBV19 and J is TRBJ2-1; D is unresolved. Germline V gene sequence: CDR1 LNHDA, CDR2 SQIVND (reference sequence). The CDR3 has 11 amino acids. Deletions cut 1 base from V and 9 bases from J, with 4 bases between. CDR3 bases: TGTGCCAGTAGTATAGTCGGTGAGCAGTTCTTC. Translation: CASSIVGEQFF.

The chain joins TRBV7-2 to TRBJ2-5; 7 positions match TRBD1. Germline V lookup: CDR1 SGHTA, CDR2 FQGNSA. There are 15 residues in the CDR3. Losses at the gene ends were 3 bases for V and 2 bases for J; bases not matched to a gene: 6. CDR3 DNA: TGTGCCAGCAGCTTTGACAGGGCACCTCAAGAGACCCAGTACTTC. Its protein is CASSFDRAPQETQYF.

This chain connects TRBV24-1 to TRBJ2-1, with D maybe TRBD2 (5 bases). In germline, CDR1 is KGHDR, CDR2 SFDVKD. The length of the CDR3 is 15 residues. Trimming left V 5 bases short and J 3 bases short, with 13 bases between. CDR3 sequence (DNA): TGTGCCACCAGTGTCTCGCGGGCACTCTACAATGAGCAGTTCTTC. It is translated as CATSVSRALYNEQFF.

V gene TRBV18 combines with J gene TRBJ1-1; possibly TRBD1 for D (6 bases). The CDR3 contains 15 residues. Trimming pared 6 bases from V and 4 bases from J, leaving 18 bases between. Germline CDR1 KGHSH, CDR2 LQKENI. The CDR3 reads CASSVGGAGSTEAFF. The CDR3 region has the DNA TGTGCCAGCTCCGTGGGGGGGGCAGGGAGCACTGAAGCTTTCTTT.

This chain connects TRBV28 to TRBJ1-2; TRBD1 aligns across 7 bases. This CDR3 has 13 amino acids. The V segment lost 6 bases and the J segment 8 bases; nucleotides outside the gene matches: 9. Germline-derived CDR1 and CDR2 are MDHEN and SYDVKM. CDR3 DNA sequence: TGTGCCAGCAGCCCTACCGGACAGGAGGGCTACACCTTC. This sequence encodes CASSPTGQEGYTF.

In regard to this clone: Other DNA sequences in this specimen translate into the identical CDR3. The CDR3 DNA follows: TGTGCCAGCAGTACAGGCCCTAACTATGGCTACACCTTC. Translated: CASSTGPNYGYTF. The chain combines TRBV28 with TRBJ1-2; tentative D call: TRBD1 (5 bases). The CDR3 is 13 amino acids. Trimming removed 5 bases at V and 0 bases at J, with 7 bases between. Germline V lookup: CDR1 MDHEN, CDR2 SYDVKM.

This chain links TRBV6-5 with TRBJ2-1; 10 positions match TRBD2. The V gene's germline CDR1 is MNHEY and CDR2 SVGAGI. The CDR3 runs 14 residues. The V gene end was trimmed by 6 bases and the J gene end by 7 bases; junction bases not matched to a gene: 6. CDR3 residues: CASSGSGRFNEQFF. CDR3 DNA: TGTGCCAGCAGCGGTAGCGGGAGGTTTAATGAGCAGTTCTTC.

This clone was detected only once. The V gene is TRBV5-1, the J gene TRBJ1-5; 8 bases are a match to TRBD1. The germline V gene has CDR1 SGHRS and CDR2 YFSETQ. With 0 bases clipped from V and 7 bases from J, the junction kept 6 bases outside the gene matches. CDR3 size: 15 residues. The CDR3 bases are TGCGCCAGCAGCTTGGAGGGACAGGCAGGGCAGCCCCAGCATTTT. Its protein is CASSLEGQAGQPQHF.

This chain connects TRBV5-6 to TRBJ1-1; 11 bases map to TRBD1. V was clipped by 7 bases and J by 3 bases; unmatched bases: 14. The germline gives CDR1 SGHDT, CDR2 YYEEEE. The CDR3 is 17 amino acids. The CDR3 is CASRLLRTGGDHTEAFF. In DNA, the CDR3 is TGTGCCAGCCGGCTACTAAGGACAGGGGGCGATCACACTGAAGCTTTCTTT.

The rearrangement links TRBV27 to TRBJ2-1, with 9 bases lining up with TRBD2. This CDR3 is built from 17 residues. The V segment lost 4 bases and the J segment 2 bases; nucleotides outside the gene matches: 9. Per the germline V gene, CDR1 is MNHEY and CDR2 is SMNVEV (reference sequence). CDR3 sequence (DNA): TGTGCCAGCAGTTCCCTAGCGGGAAAGGTGACCTACAATGAGCAGTTCTTC. Amino acids: CASSSLAGKVTYNEQFF.

The J gene is TRBJ2-6, the V gene TRBV7-2; D gene uncertain. Trimming cost V 2 bases and J 4 bases, with 15 bases left between them. This CDR3 is 17 amino acids long. From germline, CDR1 is SGHTA and CDR2 FQGNSA. Written as DNA, the CDR3 is TGTGCCAGCAGCTTAAGGGTGGATGGCTTCGGGGCCAACGTCCTGACTTTC. This encodes CASSLRVDGFGANVLTF.

The V and J genes are TRBV27 and TRBJ2-1; perhaps TRBD2 as D (6 bases). Trimming shortened V by 5 bases and J by 1 base, and 15 bases separated the two germline ends. Germline CDR1 MNHEY, CDR2 SMNVEV (reference sequence). The CDR3 length is 16 residues. The CDR3 region has the DNA TGTGCCAGCAGTCCAGGACTAACCTATTCCTACAATGAGCAGTTCTTC. Residues: CASSPGLTYSYNEQFF.

The rearrangement links TRBV21-1 to TRBJ1-5; TRBD1 was called by the table and not checked on the DNA. TRBV21-1 is termed a pseudogene. CDR3 length: 17 residues. CDR3 bases: TGTGCCAGCAGCAAAGAGACAGGGAAGGGGGCAAGGCAGCCCCAGCATTTT. Translating gives CASSKETGKGARQPQHF.

The rearrangement uses TRBV5-8 and TRBJ2-5, with 12 bases lining up with TRBD2. This CDR3 contains 15 residues. With 2 bases clipped from V and 4 bases from J, the junction kept 3 bases outside the gene matches. Per germline, CDR1 SGHTS and CDR2 YDEGEE. Here the CDR3 reads CASSLLAGGGETQYF. As DNA, the CDR3 is TGTGCCAGCAGCTTACTAGCGGGAGGAGGAGAGACCCAGTACTTC.

The chain employs TRBV4-2 and TRBJ2-3; 13 bases line up with TRBD2. V dropped 3 bases and J dropped 6; count of bases not matched to a gene: 9. CDR3 size: 17 residues. Germline V gives CDR1 LGHNA, CDR2 YNFKEQ. CDR3 nucleotide sequence: TGTGCCAGCAGCCACGGGGGAGGACTAGCGGGAGTGGATACGCAGTATTTT. This codes for CASSHGGGLAGVDTQYF.

The genes are TRBV2 and TRBJ1-2; no firm D call. V shed 5 bases and J shed 0 bases, with 13 bases lying between them. Germline lookup yields CDR1 SNHLY and CDR2 FYNNEI. This CDR3 contains 15 residues. The CDR3 loop reads CASSRDFLANYGYTF. The DNA for the CDR3 is TGTGCCAGCAGTCGAGACTTTTTAGCTAACTATGGCTACACCTTC.

This clone showed up just a few times. V and J are TRBV5-6 and TRBJ2-2; 10 bases match TRBD2. The V gene end was trimmed by 3 bases and the J gene end by 4 bases; junction bases not matched to a gene: 6. Germline V gene sequence: CDR1 SGHDT, CDR2 YYEEEE. The CDR3 consists of 16 residues. CDR3 coding DNA: TGTGCCAGCAGCTCCTTTAGCGGGAGGCCCACCGGGGAGCTGTTTTTT. This translates into CASSSFSGRPTGELFF.

The chain links TRBV7-9 to TRBJ2-5, with no clear D. The germline V and J ends were trimmed by 1 base and 0 bases, with 9 bases remaining between them. This CDR3 spans 15 amino acids. The germline CDR1 and CDR2 sequences are SEHNR and FQNEAQ (reference sequence). CDR3 sequence: CASSLGVLYQETQYF. The CDR3 nucleotides are TGTGCCAGCAGCTTAGGTGTTCTGTACCAAGAGACCCAGTACTTC. Complete variable domain (other parts from reference TRBV7-9 and TRBJ2-5): DTGVSQNPRHKITKRGQNVTFRCDPISEHNRLYWYRQTLGQGPEFLTYFQNEAQLEKSRLLSDRFSAERPKGSFSTLEIQRTEQGDSAMYLCASSLGVLYQETQYFGPGTRLLVL.